The 23 T cell receptor beta chains below were found in one sample sequenced in a study of blood T cell repertoires in COVID-19. The data were produced by immunoSEQ multiplex PCR, yet TCRdb's version contains in-frame clones alone and is incomplete. The repertoire holds about 400,000 clones, roughly 89% seen once, with 10% in the top ten. Sequencing used PBMCs or T cells enriched from blood (not recorded which). These receptors originate from a woman between 45 and 65 years old who had recovered from COVID-19.

The table lists this clone with a count of one. The CDR3 DNA is TGCAGCGTCCGCGGAAGCACAGATACGCAGTATTTT. Translated, it gives CSVRGSTDTQYF. The chain recombines TRBV29-1 with TRBJ2-3; D gene uncertain. V was clipped by 6 bases and J by 0 bases, with 7 bases between them. CDR3 size: 12 residues. The germline V gene has CDR1 SQVTM and CDR2 ANQGSEA.

V usage is TRBV2 and J usage is TRBJ2-1; the match to TRBD1 covers 8 bases. The J segment lost 9 bases and the V segment lost 0 bases, leaving 7 bases of the junction unmatched. Per germline, CDR1 SNHLY and CDR2 FYNNEI. The CDR3 extends over 15 amino acids. The CDR3 DNA reads TGTGCCAGCAGTGAAGCGCAGGGGGCGCGGAGTGAGCAGTTCTTC. It is translated as CASSEAQGARSEQFF.

V and J are TRBV7-8 and TRBJ1-5; no clear D. V shed 0 bases and J shed 9 bases, with 9 bases lying between them. The CDR3 sequence is 13 residues long. Germline V gives CDR1 SGHVS, CDR2 FQNEAQ. CDR3 in amino acids: CASSLAVALPQHF. The DNA for the CDR3 is TGTGCCAGCAGCTTAGCCGTAGCCTTGCCCCAGCATTTT. Drawing the rest from reference TRBV7-8 and TRBJ1-5, the complete variable domain is GAGVSQSPRYKVAKRGQDVALRCDPISGHVSLFWYQQALGQGPEFLTYFQNEAQLDKSGLPSDRFFAERPEGSVSTLKIQRTQQEDSAVYLCASSLAVALPQHFGDGTRLSIL.

The chain is built from TRBV7-9 and TRBJ2-7; 8 nucleotides align to TRBD1. This CDR3 region has 14 residues. CDR1 is SEHNR, CDR2 FQNEAQ, per germline (reference sequence). V lost 5 bases, J lost 2 bases, and 5 bases stayed unmatched. The CDR3 DNA reads as TGTGCCAGCAGCCTACAGGACAGGGCCTACGAGCAGTACTTC. Its protein product is CASSLQDRAYEQYF.

Here the CDR3 DNA reads TGTGCCAGCAGCCGTGGGGGGGGCCTTAGCACAGATACGCAGTATTTT. This translates into CASSRGGGLSTDTQYF. The rearrangement joins TRBV3-1 (or the pseudogene TRBV3-2) to TRBJ2-3; D perhaps matches TRBD2 (7 bases). Germline V gives CDR1 LGHDT, CDR2 YNNKEL (reference sequence). The CDR3 has 16 residues. V was clipped by 4 bases and J by 0 bases, with 14 bases between them.

This clone was seen only once. This rearrangement joins TRBV4-1 to TRBJ2-7; maybe TRBD1 (5 bases). This CDR3 is built from 13 residues. From germline, CDR1 is MGHRA and CDR2 YSYEKL. V gave up 1 base and J gave up 6 bases, with 10 bases separating them. As DNA, the CDR3 is TGCGCCAGCAGCCAAGGACAGATTGGCGAGCAGTACTTC. It translates to CASSQGQIGEQYF.

The chain recombines TRBV5-4 with TRBJ1-1; D remains unclear. Trimming took 9 bases from V and 2 from J, leaving 11 bases between them. Looked up from germline, CDR1 is SGHNT and CDR2 is YYREEE (reference sequence). The CDR3 is made up of 12 amino acids. The CDR3, as DNA: TGTGCCACAGGTGTCGGTAACACTGAAGCTTTCTTT. It translates to CATGVGNTEAFF. The full variable domain, in which reference TRBV5-4 and TRBJ1-1 provide the parts outside the CDR3, is ETGVTQSPTHLIKTRGQQVTLRCSSQSGHNTVSWYQQALGQGPQFIFQYYREEENGRGNFPPRFSGLQFPNYSSELNVNALELDDSALYLCATGVGNTEAFFGQGTRLTVV.

V is TRBV2 and J is TRBJ1-1, with a possible D match to TRBD1 (5 bases). Trimming took 8 bases from V and 1 from J, leaving 11 bases between them. The germline gives CDR1 SNHLY, CDR2 FYNNEI. The CDR3 loop spans 13 amino acids. This CDR3 reads CASLFTGNTEAFF. The CDR3 nucleotides read TGTGCCAGCCTCTTCACAGGGAACACTGAAGCTTTCTTT.

The V call is TRBV4-2, the J call TRBJ1-1, with 8 bases fitting TRBD1. Trimming cost V 0 bases and J 7 bases; bases outside gene matches: 1. The CDR3 spans 13 residues. From germline, CDR1 is LGHNA and CDR2 YNFKEQ. CDR3 protein: CASSQDGQGEAFF. Here the CDR3 DNA reads TGTGCCAGCAGCCAAGACGGACAGGGTGAAGCTTTCTTT.

The chain uses TRBV6-5 and TRBJ1-1; perhaps TRBD1 as D (5 bases). Germline values: CDR1 MNHEY, CDR2 SVGAGI. Trimming took 1 base from V and 4 from J, leaving 13 bases between them. The CDR3 has 15 amino acids. The CDR3, as DNA: TGTGCCAGCAGTTACTTGGGGGGTTCGGGCACTGAAGCTTTCTTT. This gives the protein CASSYLGGSGTEAFF.

V and J are TRBV28 and TRBJ1-3, with unresolved D. The CDR3 covers 16 residues. Germline-derived CDR1 and CDR2 are MDHEN and SYDVKM. V was trimmed by 2 bases and J by 4 bases, leaving 15 bases between them. CDR3 in amino acids: CASSLSIRHLGNTIYF. Here the CDR3 DNA reads TGTGCCAGCAGTTTAAGTATCCGCCACTTAGGAAACACCATATATTTT.

The chain uses TRBV5-1 and TRBJ2-5, with 8 bases lining up with TRBD1. The junction had 10 bases not matched to a gene; V was cut back by 4 bases and J by 5 bases. The CDR3 totals 15 residues. Germline V gives CDR1 SGHRS, CDR2 YFSETQ. In DNA, the CDR3 is TGCGCCAGCAGCGTGTGGACAGGGTCCGGTGAGACCCAGTACTTC. Translated: CASSVWTGSGETQYF.

This chain connects TRBV5-1 to TRBJ2-7; D gene ambiguous. CDR3 length: 11 amino acids. The ends were cut back, 2 bases at V and 6 bases at J, with 6 bases in the middle. Germline-derived CDR1 and CDR2 are SGHRS and YFSETQ. CDR3 loop: CASSFGTEQYF. The CDR3 bases are TGCGCCAGCAGCTTTGGCACCGAGCAGTACTTC.

This clone appeared once. The CDR3 reads CASSFDTFGPQHF. CDR3 sequence (DNA): TGTGCCAGCAGTTTTGACACGTTCGGGCCCCAGCATTTT. The chain combines TRBV12-3 or TRBV12-4 with TRBJ1-5, with D unclear. The CDR3 is made up of 13 amino acids. The V gene lost 3 bases and the J gene lost 9 bases, with 12 bases spanning the gap.

The CDR3, as DNA: TGTGCCAGTAGACATACCACTGAAGCTTTCTTT. The encoded protein is CASRHTTEAFF. The genes are TRBV19 and TRBJ1-1, with D unresolved. The V end was cut by 6 bases, the J end by 4 bases, with 6 bases between. From germline, CDR1 is LNHDA and CDR2 SQIVND (reference sequence). CDR3 size: 11 residues.

V is TRBV6-4 and J is TRBJ1-2; TRBD1 matches 8 bases. This CDR3 contains 14 residues. V shed 6 bases, J shed 5 bases, and the junction held 8 bases outside the gene matches. The V gene's germline CDR1 is MRHNA and CDR2 SNTAGT. The CDR3: CASREDRGNYGYTF. In nucleotides, the CDR3 is TGTGCCAGCAGGGAAGACAGGGGTAATTATGGCTACACCTTC.

The V call is TRBV7-9, the J call TRBJ2-3; perhaps TRBD1 as D (5 bases). Per the germline V gene, CDR1 is SEHNR and CDR2 is FQNEAQ (reference sequence). The V gene lost 5 bases and the J gene lost 3 bases, with 21 bases spanning the gap. The CDR3 has 17 residues. The CDR3 DNA reads TGTGCCAGCAGCCCCGGGCCCGACAGATTGGGAACAGATACGCAGTATTTT. It codes for CASSPGPDRLGTDTQYF. Supplemented by reference TRBV7-9 and TRBJ2-3, the full variable domain reads DTGVSQNPRHKITKRGQNVTFRCDPISEHNRLYWYRQTLGQGPEFLTYFQNEAQLEKSRLLSDRFSAERPKGSFSTLEIQRTEQGDSAMYLCASSPGPDRLGTDTQYFGPGTRLTVL.

This chain joins TRBV4-1 and TRBJ1-4; D is possibly TRBD1 (5 bases). The germline V gene has CDR1 MGHRA and CDR2 YSYEKL. This CDR3 has 16 residues. The V end lost 0 bases, the J end lost 7 bases, and 15 bases lay between the germline ends. The CDR3 protein is CASSQDATPRGEKLFF. CDR3 sequence (DNA): TGCGCCAGCAGCCAAGATGCTACCCCTAGGGGTGAAAAACTGTTTTTT.

V gene TRBV28 combines with J gene TRBJ1-2; D is ambiguous. Deletions cut 1 base from V and 3 bases from J, with 12 bases between. CDR1 is MDHEN and CDR2 is SYDVKM in the germline V gene. The CDR3 contains 15 residues. CDR3 loop: CASSLLSEIDYGYTF. DNA for the CDR3: TGTGCCAGCAGTTTATTATCAGAAATTGACTATGGCTACACCTTC.

J is TRBJ1-5 and V is TRBV6-2 or TRBV6-3, with 7 bases identical to TRBD1. There are 15 residues in the CDR3. CDR1 is MNHEY, CDR2 SVGEGT, per germline. V lost 7 bases to trimming and J lost 2 bases; unmatched junction nucleotides: 8. The CDR3 nucleotides are TGTGCCAGCACCCCGGACAGGATCGGCAATCAGCCCCAGCATTTT. Translated, it gives CASTPDRIGNQPQHF.

The chain joins TRBV2 to TRBJ2-7; D might be TRBD1 (5 bases). Germline V CDR1 and CDR2: SNHLY, FYNNEI. V gave up 7 bases and J gave up 3 bases, with 16 bases separating them. CDR3 length: 14 amino acids. CDR3 protein: CASIQRQKGYEQYF. The CDR3 bases are TGTGCCAGCATTCAGAGACAGAAGGGCTACGAGCAGTACTTC.

The genes are TRBV10-3 and TRBJ2-7, with D maybe TRBD1 (5 bases). The ends were cut back, 0 bases at V and 2 bases at J, with 11 bases in the middle. CDR1 is ENHRY, CDR2 SYGVKD, per germline. The CDR3 contains 15 residues. CDR3 coding DNA: TGTGCCATCAGTGAGTCCCCAGGACAAACCTACGAGCAGTACTTC. The encoded protein is CAISESPGQTYEQYF.

CDR3 residues: CASSLQTGTSYGYTF. The CDR3 coding sequence is TGTGCCAGTAGTCTTCAGACAGGGACCTCCTATGGCTACACCTTC. This sequence joins TRBV19 and TRBJ1-2; TRBD1 aligns across 7 bases. CDR3 length: 15 residues. After removal of 5 bases from V and 4 bases from J, the junction contained 10 bases not matched to a gene. Germline CDR1 reads LNHDA; CDR2 reads SQIVND (reference sequence).